This is a list of T cell receptor beta chains from one sample in a study of blood T cell repertoires in COVID-19. Clones were sequenced by immunoSEQ multiplex PCR, and TCRdb holds only the in-frame ones, with some missing. The sample consists of around 170,000 clones, around 72% of them appearing once. The material sequenced was peripheral blood. The receptors shown here come from a woman at least 80 years old with acute or convalescent COVID-19. Each CDR3 is given with its conserved first and last residue. D genes are given only for firm matches. Expanded clones are given a class, and other clones once, few, many or no size at all.

clone_size,v_call,j_call,d_call,cdr3_aa,cdr3_nt
once,TRBV5-6,TRBJ1-1,NA,CASSLGRGVLYTEAFF,TGTGCCAGCAGCCTGGGGAGGGGCGTTTTGTACACTGAAGCTTTCTTT
few,TRBV27,TRBJ2-7,TRBD2,CASSLFRTSGIYEQYF,TGTGCCAGCAGTTTATTCCGGACTAGCGGGATATACGAGCAGTACTTC
NA,TRBV24-1,TRBJ2-2,NA,CATSSRASELFF,TGTGCCACCAGTTCGCGAGCTTCGGAGCTGTTTTTT
few,TRBV30,TRBJ2-1,TRBD2,CAWKKGTPGLAGPVFF,TGTGCCTGGAAGAAGGGGACTCCGGGACTAGCGGGACCCGTGTTCTTC
NA,TRBV13,TRBJ1-3,NA,CASSLGLRPYSGNTIYF,TGTGCCAGCAGCTTAGGCTTGCGGCCGTACTCTGGAAACACCATATATTTT
NA,TRBV12-5,TRBJ2-7,TRBD2,CASGKTSGAGLFYEQYF,TGTGCTAGTGGGAAGACTAGCGGAGCCGGACTTTTCTACGAGCAGTACTTC
once,TRBV28,TRBJ2-1,NA,CASSYSLSAPQHNEQFF,TGTGCCAGCAGTTACTCCTTAAGCGCACCCCAACACAATGAGCAGTTCTTC
few,TRBV14,TRBJ1-1,NA,CASSQVKTGKRDEAFF,TGTGCCAGCAGCCAAGTGAAAACAGGGAAGAGAGATGAAGCTTTCTTT
few,TRBV27,TRBJ1-6,TRBD1,CASSFQGALSPLHF,TGTGCCAGCAGTTTCCAGGGGGCGCTTTCACCCCTCCACTTT
NA,TRBV19,TRBJ1-1,NA,CASRAGIQAFF,TGTGCCAGTAGAGCAGGGATTCAGGCTTTCTTT
NA,TRBV16,TRBJ1-6,NA,CASSSTADSPLHF,TGTGCCAGCAGCTCAACGGCGGATTCACCCCTCCACTTT
NA,TRBV19,TRBJ1-1,NA,CASSNGGAGDTEAFF,TGTGCCAGTAGTAATGGCGGGGCAGGTGACACTGAAGCTTTCTTT
NA,TRBV27,TRBJ2-5,TRBD1,CASSLFPGTGETQYF,TGTGCCAGCAGTTTGTTCCCCGGGACAGGGGAGACCCAGTACTTC
few,TRBV12-3/TRBV12-4,TRBJ1-1,TRBD1,CASLMDRGREAFF,TGTGCCAGCCTAATGGACAGGGGACGGGAAGCTTTCTTT
NA,TRBV9,TRBJ1-2,NA,CASSVAPGVGYTF,TGTGCCAGCAGCGTAGCTCCCGGGGTCGGCTACACCTTC
NA,TRBV28,TRBJ1-5,TRBD1,CASSSPQGSNQPQHF,TGTGCCAGCAGTTCCCCACAGGGGAGCAATCAGCCCCAGCATTTT
NA,TRBV6-6,TRBJ2-5,NA,CASSYSIRVGETQYF,TGTGCCAGCAGTTACTCGATCAGGGTCGGAGAGACCCAGTACTTC
NA,TRBV4-1,TRBJ2-2,NA,CASSQAEWTGELFF,TGCGCCAGCAGCCAAGCGGAGTGGACCGGGGAGCTGTTTTTT
NA,TRBV5-4,TRBJ2-2,NA,CASSFGGSETGELFF,TGTGCCAGCAGCTTCGGGGGATCGGAGACCGGGGAGCTGTTTTTT
NA,TRBV7-7,TRBJ2-5,TRBD2,CASSLGTIAETQYF,TGTGCCAGCAGCTTGGGGACTATAGCGGAGACCCAGTACTTC
NA,TRBV6-5,TRBJ2-7,TRBD2,CASSRTSENNEQYF,TGTGCCAGCAGTCGGACTAGCGAAAACAACGAGCAGTACTTC
few,TRBV28,TRBJ1-4,TRBD1,CASSLAQGANEKLFF,TGTGCCAGCAGTTTAGCTCAGGGGGCTAATGAAAAACTGTTTTTT
NA,TRBV19,TRBJ1-5,NA,CARRGAGDSSGSNQPQHF,TGTGCCAGGCGTGGGGCAGGGGATTCTAGCGGTAGCAATCAGCCCCAGCATTTT
once,TRBV10-1,TRBJ2-2,NA,CASSTLATGELFF,TGCGCCAGCAGTACGCTAGCCACCGGGGAGCTGTTTTTT
few,TRBV5-1,TRBJ2-5,NA,CASSINTQETQYF,TGCGCCAGCAGCATAAACACCCAAGAGACCCAGTACTTC
NA,TRBV30,TRBJ1-3,NA,CAWRLAGDRNTIYF,TGTGCCTGGAGGTTAGCGGGGGACCGAAACACCATATATTTT
NA,TRBV12-3/TRBV12-4,TRBJ2-5,TRBD1,CASRGQGYETQYF,TGTGCCAGCAGGGGACAGGGATACGAGACCCAGTACTTC
NA,TRBV5-4,TRBJ2-1,TRBD2,CASSILAGTSAGQQFF,TGTGCCAGCAGCATACTAGCGGGTACCAGCGCAGGTCAGCAGTTCTTC
NA,TRBV7-9,TRBJ2-3,TRBD2,CASSMTSGVQYF,TGTGCCAGCAGCATGACTAGCGGGGTGCAGTATTTT
NA,TRBV5-1,TRBJ1-2,NA,CASSQTRQNYGYTF,TGCGCCAGCAGCCAGACCAGACAGAACTATGGCTACACCTTC
NA,TRBV6-6,TRBJ2-2,NA,CASSTADFTGELFF,TGTGCCAGCAGTACGGCGGATTTCACCGGGGAGCTGTTTTTT
NA,TRBV24-1,TRBJ2-3,NA,CATRDRTDTQYF,TGTGCCACCAGGGACAGAACAGATACGCAGTATTTT
NA,TRBV18,TRBJ2-2,NA,CASSPRQKRGPGELFF,TGTGCCAGCTCACCGAGGCAGAAGCGAGGGCCCGGGGAGCTGTTTTTT
once,TRBV5-1,TRBJ1-1,TRBD1,CASSNRDRGDTEAFF,TGCGCCAGCAGCAACCGGGACAGGGGCGACACTGAAGCTTTCTTT
NA,TRBV7-3,TRBJ2-3,TRBD2,CASSPSSGSSDTQYF,TGTGCCAGCAGCCCCTCTAGCGGGAGTTCAGATACGCAGTATTTT
NA,TRBV30,TRBJ1-5,TRBD1,CAWSAGQGIQPQHF,TGTGCCTGGAGTGCGGGACAGGGGATTCAGCCCCAGCATTTT
NA,TRBV5-1,TRBJ2-2,TRBD2,CASSMGLAGATGELFF,TGCGCCAGCAGCATGGGACTAGCGGGAGCTACCGGGGAGCTGTTTTTT
NA,TRBV24-1,TRBJ2-3,NA,CATSDLEGGGTDTQYF,TGTGCCACCAGTGATTTGGAGGGAGGTGGCACAGATACGCAGTATTTT
few,TRBV27,TRBJ1-2,TRBD1,CASSLSVGQVGYTF,TGTGCCAGCAGTTTATCGGTGGGACAGGTTGGCTACACCTTC
NA,TRBV5-4,TRBJ1-5,TRBD1,CASSDRTGANQPQHF,TGTGCCAGCAGCGACCGGACAGGGGCGAACCAGCCCCAGCATTTT
once,TRBV28,TRBJ2-3,TRBD2,CASHPAGGTDTQYF,TGTGCCAGCCACCCAGCGGGGGGCACAGATACGCAGTATTTT
few,TRBV7-2,TRBJ2-5,NA,CASSSSAGETQYF,TGTGCCAGCAGCTCCTCCGCGGGGGAGACCCAGTACTTC
NA,TRBV9,TRBJ2-2,NA,CASNPSGENTGELFF,TGTGCCAGCAACCCGTCGGGGGAGAACACCGGGGAGCTGTTTTTT
few,TRBV19,TRBJ1-2,NA,CASSIQAVGDYGYTF,TGTGCCAGTAGTATCCAGGCCGTAGGGGACTATGGCTACACCTTC
NA,TRBV6-5,TRBJ1-6,TRBD1,CASSRDRDSSPLHF,TGTGCCAGCAGCCGGGACAGGGATAGTTCACCCCTCCACTTT
NA,TRBV7-9,TRBJ1-2,NA,CASSPQGNYGYTF,TGTGCCAGCAGCCCACAGGGTAACTATGGCTACACCTTC
few,TRBV11-1,TRBJ1-1,NA,CASSQARGSTEAFF,TGTGCCAGCAGCCAAGCCCGGGGGTCAACTGAAGCTTTCTTT
few,TRBV6-2/TRBV6-3,TRBJ2-7,NA,CASSYGGGPYEQYF,TGTGCCAGCAGTTACGGTGGAGGCCCCTACGAGCAGTACTTC
NA,TRBV5-5,TRBJ2-7,TRBD1,CASSWTGGYEQYF,TGTGCCAGCAGCTGGACAGGGGGCTACGAGCAGTACTTC
NA,TRBV6-1,TRBJ2-3,NA,CASSEARMGDPDTQYF,TGTGCCAGCAGTGAAGCGCGTATGGGAGACCCAGATACGCAGTATTTT
NA,TRBV5-1,TRBJ1-3,NA,CASSLARVLSGNTIYF,TGCGCCAGCAGCTTGGCCAGGGTCCTCTCTGGAAACACCATATATTTT
many,TRBV27,TRBJ1-5,NA,CASSSIALRGRNQPQHF,TGTGCCAGCAGTTCCATCGCCCTCAGGGGACGCAATCAGCCCCAGCATTTT
once,TRBV12-3/TRBV12-4,TRBJ1-2,TRBD1,CASSLQGDGYTF,TGTGCCAGCAGTTTACAGGGGGATGGCTACACCTTC
NA,TRBV4-3,TRBJ1-1,NA,CASSQGRGGNTEAFF,TGCGCCAGCAGCCAAGGAAGGGGCGGGAACACTGAAGCTTTCTTT
NA,TRBV6-1,TRBJ1-6,NA,CASSDYWQGNSPLHF,TGTGCCAGCAGTGATTATTGGCAGGGTAATTCACCCCTCCACTTT
NA,TRBV4-3,TRBJ1-2,NA,CASSQETANSYGYTF,TGCGCCAGCAGCCAAGAAACCGCGAACTCCTATGGCTACACCTTC
once,TRBV30,TRBJ2-1,NA,CAYKTGIGGIEQFF,TGTGCCTACAAAACAGGGATCGGTGGAATTGAGCAGTTCTTC